A single sample gave rise to the 26 T cell receptor beta chains below, sequenced in a study of blood T cells in healthy people across ages (dated by TCRdb to between 2015 and 2016). The library was made by 5' RACE. The sequencer was an Illumina HiSeq 2500. A second about 7 to 12 cycle PCR used a sample-barcoded 5' primer and a J-beta primer mix. Through fastp at Q25 and MiXCR, TCRdb rebuilt clones from the public reads, retaining in-frame beta chains. Every CDR3 protein is listed once, alongside the most common genes and DNA of its rows. This sample has approximately 850,000 distinct CDR3 sequences in its table, and 58% of those were observed once. Of the sample, 20% to 25% is held by the ten largest clones. The sequencing sample was made of blood. Receptor source: a man aged 30-40 years in good health.

The chain joins TRBV9 to TRBJ2-1; maybe TRBD2 (6 bases). Germline V gene sequence: CDR1 SGDLS, CDR2 YYNGEE. CDR3 length equals 13 residues. The V end was cut by 1 base, the J end by 8 bases, with 10 bases between. CDR3 DNA: TGTGCCAGCAGCGTACTCCAGCGGGATGAGCAGTTCTTC. The encoded protein is CASSVLQRDEQFF.

The chain carries TRBV2 and TRBJ2-1; TRBD2 agrees at 8 bases. The CDR3 is 13 residues long. With 7 bases clipped from V and 10 bases from J, the junction kept 9 bases outside the gene matches. CDR1 is SNHLY and CDR2 is FYNNEI in the germline V gene. The CDR3 spells CASTSGRGKEQFF. CDR3 in DNA: TGTGCCAGCACCAGCGGGAGAGGTAAGGAGCAGTTCTTC. Combining the CDR3 with reference TRBV2 and TRBJ2-1 gives the whole variable domain EPEVTQTPSHQVTQMGQEVILRCVPISNHLYFYWYRQILGQKVEFLVSFYNNEISEKSEIFDDQFSVERPDGSNFTLKIRSTKLEDSAMYFCASTSGRGKEQFFGPGTRLTVL.

This clonotype was recorded a few times. The chain combines TRBV15 with TRBJ1-2, with D unclear. Germline V gene sequence: CDR1 LNHNV, CDR2 YYDKDF (reference sequence). The V and J ends lost 1 base and 8 bases respectively, with 11 bases between them. The length of the CDR3 is 13 residues. The CDR3: CATSRVSEGGYTF. For the CDR3, the DNA is TGTGCCACCAGCAGAGTTAGCGAGGGAGGCTACACCTTC.

The chain is built from TRBV12-3 or TRBV12-4 and TRBJ1-2; a possible D gene is TRBD1 (5 bases). Trimming shortened V by 6 bases and J by 7 bases, and 24 bases separated the two germline ends. This CDR3 contains 16 residues. The CDR3 sequence: CASSALREALGLGYTF. Here the CDR3 DNA reads TGTGCCAGCAGCGCCCTCAGGGAGGCTTTGGGGCTTGGCTACACCTTC.

This chain links TRBV5-1 with TRBJ2-7, with D perhaps matching TRBD2 (6 bases). Germline V lookup: CDR1 SGHRS, CDR2 YFSETQ. Trimming pared 2 bases from V and 5 bases from J, leaving 14 bases between. CDR3 length equals 14 residues. The CDR3 here is CASSFPGTGDEQYF. In DNA, the CDR3 is TGCGCCAGCAGCTTTCCAGGTACGGGGGACGAGCAGTACTTC.

The chain couples TRBV6-5 to TRBJ1-2; a weak D match, TRBD1 (6 bases). In germline, CDR1 is MNHEY, CDR2 SVGAGI. There are 13 residues in the CDR3. Trimming removed 8 bases at V and 4 bases at J, with 14 bases between. The CDR3: CASGATGSYGYTF. CDR3 sequence (DNA): TGTGCCAGCGGAGCGACAGGCTCCTATGGCTACACCTTC.

CDR3 DNA sequence: TGTGCCACCAGCAGATCCAATTACCGGGACCCGCTATACAATGAGCAGTTCTTC. Translating it yields CATSRSNYRDPLYNEQFF. J is TRBJ2-1 and V is TRBV15, with D perhaps TRBD1 or TRBD2 (5 bases each). Germline CDR1 and CDR2: LNHNV and YYDKDF (reference sequence). V was clipped by 2 bases and J by 4 bases, with 21 bases between them. This CDR3 has 18 residues.

About this clonotype itself: This may be a read error: a much more frequent sequence differs by one nucleotide. The genes are TRBV24-1 and TRBJ2-3, with TRBD1 identical over 8 bases. The CDR3 runs to 15 residues. The V gene's germline CDR1 is KGHDR and CDR2 SFDVKD. CDR3 sequence: CATSAGQGHTDTRYF. CDR3 nucleotides: TGTGCCACCAGTGCCGGACAGGGCCACACAGATACGCGGTATTTT.

This clonotype was seen only a few times. This chain links TRBV20-1 with TRBJ2-1; TRBD1 or TRBD2 may be the D gene (6 bases each). V shed 6 bases and J shed 7 bases, with 19 bases lying between them. CDR3 length equals 14 residues. The V gene's germline CDR1 is DFQATT and CDR2 SNEGSKA (reference sequence). The CDR3 DNA follows: TGCAGTGCGAGTACGGGGGCCTCTTGGAATGAGCAGTTCTTC. It is translated as CSASTGASWNEQFF.

The chain employs TRBV4-2 and TRBJ2-4; D is undetermined. The DNA end favors TRBJ2-7, so the J call may be wrong. Looked up from germline, CDR1 is LGHNA and CDR2 is YNFKEQ. The CDR3 covers 16 residues. CDR3 protein: CASSQEWAQRSYEQYF. The CDR3 coding sequence is TGTGCCAGCAGCCAAGAATGGGCCCAGAGATCTTACGAGCAGTACTTC.

The rearrangement links TRBV18 to TRBJ2-7; 7 bases match TRBD1. CDR3 length: 14 residues. V was pared by 3 bases and J by 3 bases, with 5 bases of the junction left unmatched. Germline V gene data show CDR1 as KGHSH and CDR2 as LQKENI. CDR3 nucleotides: TGTGCCAGCTCACCGACAGGGATATACTACGAGCAGTACTTC. Translated: CASSPTGIYYEQYF.

Only a few counts were recorded for this clonotype. The chain links TRBV5-5 to TRBJ2-1; TRBD2 matches 9 bases. The CDR3 runs to 15 residues. With 5 bases clipped from V and 0 bases from J, the junction kept 3 bases outside the gene matches. Germline values: CDR1 SGHKS, CDR2 YYEKEE (reference sequence). The CDR3 loop is CASRIAGASYNEQFF. DNA for the CDR3: TGTGCCAGCAGGATAGCGGGGGCCTCCTACAATGAGCAGTTCTTC.

The gene calls are TRBV10-3 and TRBJ2-6; perhaps TRBD1 as D (6 bases). Trimming shortened V by 3 bases and J by 3 bases, and 9 bases separated the two germline ends. Germline values: CDR1 ENHRY, CDR2 SYGVKD. The CDR3 consists of 15 residues. The CDR3 DNA reads as TGTGCCATCAGTGACGCAGGGGTTGGGGCCAACGTCCTGACTTTC. Translating it yields CAISDAGVGANVLTF.

Concerning this clonotype: One end of the junction fails to match germline, which may point to a read error. V and J are TRBV12-3 or TRBV12-4 and TRBJ1-2; a weak D match, TRBD1 (5 bases). This CDR3 is 15 amino acids long. CDR3 sequence: CASSRTSDSPYGYTF. For the CDR3, the DNA is TGTGCCAGCAGCCGTACTTCTGACAGCCCCTATGGCTACACCTTT.

This sequence joins TRBV5-1 and TRBJ2-5, with D possibly TRBD1 on 5 matching bases. The CDR3 totals 15 residues. Trimming cost V 0 bases and J 0 bases, with 9 bases left between them. The germline gives CDR1 SGHRS, CDR2 YFSETQ. CDR3: CASSLEGNNQETQYF. In DNA, the CDR3 is TGCGCCAGCAGCTTGGAGGGGAACAACCAAGAGACCCAGTACTTC.

This clonotype was counted between two and nine times. The chain uses TRBV12-3 or TRBV12-4 and TRBJ2-5; 11 nucleotides line up with TRBD2. V was clipped by 6 bases and J by 5 bases; unmatched bases: 2. The CDR3 loop spans 13 amino acids. This CDR3 is CASRGTSGETQYF. As DNA, the CDR3 is TGTGCCAGCAGGGGGACTAGCGGTGAGACCCAGTACTTC.

The chain couples TRBV4-2 to TRBJ2-1; 11 bases are shared with TRBD2. CDR3 size: 16 residues. V shed 6 bases and J 8 bases; nucleotides not matched to a gene: 12. Germline CDR1 LGHNA, CDR2 YNFKEQ. The chain's CDR3 is CASSPQGLAGGDEQFF. The CDR3 nucleotides read TGTGCCAGCAGTCCCCAAGGACTAGCGGGTGGGGATGAGCAGTTCTTC.

Here the CDR3 DNA reads TGTGCCATCGCCTCAGAGAACACTGAAGCTTTCTTT. It is translated as CAIASENTEAFF. The genes are TRBV10-3 and TRBJ1-1; the D is unclear. Germline CDR1 ENHRY, CDR2 SYGVKD. Trimming stripped 8 bases from V and 1 base from J, with 8 bases between. The CDR3 loop spans 12 amino acids.

The chain is built from TRBV2 and TRBJ2-1; tentative D call: TRBD2 (5 bases). CDR3 size: 12 residues. CDR1 SNHLY and CDR2 FYNNEI come from the germline V gene. Trimming cost V 7 bases and J 14 bases, with 18 bases left between them. The CDR3 reads CASKTGKGREFF. CDR3 coding DNA: TGTGCCAGCAAGACGGGGAAAGGAAGGGAGTTCTTC.

J is TRBJ2-4 and V is TRBV4-2, with 9 bases identical to TRBD2. The CDR3 contains 13 residues. Germline values: CDR1 LGHNA, CDR2 YNFKEQ. V was clipped by 3 bases and J by 13 bases; unmatched bases: 7. The CDR3 protein is CASSQELAGEQYF. In DNA form, the CDR3 reads TGTGCCAGCAGCCAGGAACTAGCGGGTGAGCAGTACTTC.

The V gene is TRBV20-1, the J gene TRBJ2-7; 11 nucleotides align to TRBD2. This CDR3 has 14 residues. In germline, CDR1 is DFQATT, CDR2 SNEGSKA (reference sequence). The ends lost 6 bases at V and 1 base at J; junction bases unmatched: 5. Written as DNA, the CDR3 is TGCAGTGCGGTACTAGCGGGGGCATCCTACGAGCAGTACTTC. Translation: CSAVLAGASYEQYF.

The chain recombines TRBV5-1 with TRBJ1-5, with D perhaps TRBD1 (5 bases). V was shortened by 4 bases and J by 4 bases, with 12 bases between the two germline ends. CDR1 SGHRS and CDR2 YFSETQ come from the germline V gene. This CDR3 is 14 amino acids long. CDR3 nucleotides: TGCGCCAGCAGCCGCGGGGGAGGGAATCAGCCCCAGCATTTT. Translated, it gives CASSRGGGNQPQHF.

A few counts support this clonotype. The gene calls are TRBV29-1 and TRBJ2-4; D unclear. CDR3 size: 14 residues. CDR1 SQVTM and CDR2 ANQGSEA come from the germline V gene. Trimming removed 6 bases at V and 8 bases at J, with 20 bases between. Here the CDR3 DNA reads TGCAGCGTCGCGGCCGACTCGAACCTAGACATTCAGTACTTC. It specifies CSVAADSNLDIQYF.

This chain uses TRBV7-9 with TRBJ2-6; the D is unclear. V shed 5 bases and J shed 0 bases, with 14 bases lying between them. This CDR3 contains 17 residues. Germline-derived CDR1 and CDR2 are SEHNR and FQNEAQ (reference sequence). This chain's CDR3 is CASSRLMGSSGANVLTF. The CDR3 DNA reads as TGTGCCAGCAGCCGGCTTATGGGCTCCTCTGGGGCCAACGTCCTGACTTTC.

The V and J genes are TRBV9 and TRBJ2-5; 8 positions agree with TRBD1. Gene TRBJ2-7 matches the end of the DNA better, so the J call may be wrong. In germline, CDR1 is SGDLS, CDR2 YYNGEE. CDR3 size: 14 residues. In DNA, the CDR3 is TGTGCCAGCAGCGTAACCGGGACAGGCTACGAGCAGTACTTC. It translates to CASSVTGTGYEQYF.

The chain has TRBV6-5 and TRBJ1-2; D is perhaps TRBD1 (5 bases). The V gene lost 8 bases and the J gene lost 4 bases, with 20 bases spanning the gap. The CDR3 loop spans 15 amino acids. The germline CDR1 and CDR2 sequences are MNHEY and SVGAGI. Here the CDR3 reads CASRQGRMRLYGYTF. The CDR3 bases are TGTGCCAGCCGGCAGGGAAGGATGAGACTCTATGGCTACACCTTC.